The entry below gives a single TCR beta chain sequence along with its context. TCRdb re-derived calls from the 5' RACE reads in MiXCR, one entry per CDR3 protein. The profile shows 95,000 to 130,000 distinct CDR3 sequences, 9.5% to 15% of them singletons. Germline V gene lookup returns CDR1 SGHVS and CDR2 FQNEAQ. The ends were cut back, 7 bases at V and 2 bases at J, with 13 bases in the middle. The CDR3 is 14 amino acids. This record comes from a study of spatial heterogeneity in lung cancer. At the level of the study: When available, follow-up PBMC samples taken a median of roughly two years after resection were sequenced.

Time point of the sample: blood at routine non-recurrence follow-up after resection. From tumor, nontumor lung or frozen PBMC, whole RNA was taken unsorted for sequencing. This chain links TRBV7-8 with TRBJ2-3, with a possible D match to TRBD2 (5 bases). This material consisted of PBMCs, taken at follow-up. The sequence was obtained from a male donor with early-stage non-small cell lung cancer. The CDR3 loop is CASKVEGYTDTQYF. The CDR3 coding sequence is TGTGCCAGCAAGGTCGAGGGTTACACAGATACGCAGTATTTT.